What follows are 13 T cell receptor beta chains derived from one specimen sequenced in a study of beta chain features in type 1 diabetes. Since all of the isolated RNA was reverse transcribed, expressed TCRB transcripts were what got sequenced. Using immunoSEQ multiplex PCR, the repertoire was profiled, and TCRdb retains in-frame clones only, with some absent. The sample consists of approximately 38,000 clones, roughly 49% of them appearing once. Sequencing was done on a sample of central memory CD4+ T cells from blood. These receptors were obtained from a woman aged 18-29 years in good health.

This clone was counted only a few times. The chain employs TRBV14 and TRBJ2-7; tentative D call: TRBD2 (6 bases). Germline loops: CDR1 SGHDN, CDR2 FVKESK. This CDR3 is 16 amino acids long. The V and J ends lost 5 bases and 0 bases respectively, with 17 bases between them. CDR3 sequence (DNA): TGTGCCAGCAGCTACGGGAGCCAGTCTAGCTCCTACGAGCAGTACTTC. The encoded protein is CASSYGSQSSSYEQYF.

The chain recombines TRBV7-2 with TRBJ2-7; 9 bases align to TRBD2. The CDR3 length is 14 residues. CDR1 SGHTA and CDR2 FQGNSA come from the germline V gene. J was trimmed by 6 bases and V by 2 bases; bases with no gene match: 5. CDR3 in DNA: TGTGCCAGCAGCTTAATAGCGGGGGATGTCGAGCAGTACTTC. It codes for CASSLIAGDVEQYF.

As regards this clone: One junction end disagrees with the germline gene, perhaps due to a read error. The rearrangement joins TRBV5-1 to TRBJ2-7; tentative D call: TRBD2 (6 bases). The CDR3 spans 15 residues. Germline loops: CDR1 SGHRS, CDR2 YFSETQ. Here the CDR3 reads CASSLAMTNGGEQYF. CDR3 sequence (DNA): TGCGCCAGCAGTTTGGCGATGACTAACGGGGGCGAGCAGTACTTC.

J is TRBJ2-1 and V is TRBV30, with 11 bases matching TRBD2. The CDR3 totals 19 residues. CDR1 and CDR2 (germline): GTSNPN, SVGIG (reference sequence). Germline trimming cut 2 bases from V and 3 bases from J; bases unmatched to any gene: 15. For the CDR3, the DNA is TGTGCCTGGAGTATTCATCCGTCTAGCGGGAGGTCCTACTACAATGAGCAGTTCTTC. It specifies CAWSIHPSSGRSYYNEQFF. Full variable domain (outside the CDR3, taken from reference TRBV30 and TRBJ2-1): SQTIHQWPATLVQPVGSPLSLECTVEGTSNPNLYWYRQAAGRGLQLLFYSVGIGQISSEVPQNLSASRPQDRQFILSSKKLLLSDSGFYLCAWSIHPSSGRSYYNEQFFGPGTRLTVL.

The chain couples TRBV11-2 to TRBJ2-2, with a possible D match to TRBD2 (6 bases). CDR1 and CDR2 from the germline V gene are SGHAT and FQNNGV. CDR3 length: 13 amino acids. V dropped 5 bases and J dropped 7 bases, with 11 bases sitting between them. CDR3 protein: CASSPAGFGELFF. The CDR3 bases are TGTGCCAGCAGCCCCGCGGGGTTCGGGGAGCTGTTTTTT. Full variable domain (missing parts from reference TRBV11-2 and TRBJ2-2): EAGVAQSPRYKIIEKRQSVAFWCNPISGHATLYWYQQILGQGPKLLIQFQNNGVVDDSQLPKDRFSAERLKGVDSTLKIQPAKLEDSAVYLCASSPAGFGELFFGEGSRLTVL.

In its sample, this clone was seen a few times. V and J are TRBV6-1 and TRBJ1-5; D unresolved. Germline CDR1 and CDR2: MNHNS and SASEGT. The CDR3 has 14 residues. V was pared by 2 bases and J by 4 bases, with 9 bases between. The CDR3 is CASSELSLNQPQHF. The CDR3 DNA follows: TGTGCCAGCAGTGAACTCTCACTAAATCAGCCCCAGCATTTT.

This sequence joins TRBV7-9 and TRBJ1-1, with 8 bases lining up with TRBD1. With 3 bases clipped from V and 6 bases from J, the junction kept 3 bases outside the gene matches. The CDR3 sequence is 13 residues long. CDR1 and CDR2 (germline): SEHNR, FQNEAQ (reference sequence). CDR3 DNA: TGTGCCAGCAGCTTCCAGGGGGCAGCTGAAGCTTTCTTT. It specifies CASSFQGAAEAFF.

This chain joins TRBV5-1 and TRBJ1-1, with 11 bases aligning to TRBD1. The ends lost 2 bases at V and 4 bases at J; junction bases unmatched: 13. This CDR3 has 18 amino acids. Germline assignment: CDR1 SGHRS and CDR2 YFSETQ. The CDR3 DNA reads TGCGCCAGCAGCTTCGGACCACTGGACAGGGGGCGAGGCACTGAAGCTTTCTTT. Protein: CASSFGPLDRGRGTEAFF.

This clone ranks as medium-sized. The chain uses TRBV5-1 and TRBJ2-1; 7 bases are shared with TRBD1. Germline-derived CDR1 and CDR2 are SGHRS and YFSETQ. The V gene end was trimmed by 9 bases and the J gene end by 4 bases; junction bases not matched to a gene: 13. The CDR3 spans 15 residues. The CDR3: CATRRGGQMYNEQFF. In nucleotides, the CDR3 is TGCGCCACCCGTCGTGGGGGACAGATGTACAATGAGCAGTTCTTC. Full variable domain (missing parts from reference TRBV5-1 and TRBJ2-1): KAGVTQTPRYLIKTRGQQVTLSCSPISGHRSVSWYQQTPGQGLQFLFEYFSETQRNKGNFPGRFSGRQFSNSRSEMNVSTLELGDSALYLCATRRGGQMYNEQFFGPGTRLTVL.

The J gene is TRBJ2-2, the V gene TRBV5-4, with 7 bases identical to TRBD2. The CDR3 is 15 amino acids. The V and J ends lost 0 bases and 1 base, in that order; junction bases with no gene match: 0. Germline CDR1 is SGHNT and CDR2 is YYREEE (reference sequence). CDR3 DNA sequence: TGTGCCAGCAGCTTGGCGGGGGGGAACACCGGGGAGCTGTTTTTT. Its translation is CASSLAGGNTGELFF.

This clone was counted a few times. The CDR3 coding sequence is TGTGCCAGCAGTGAATTCGGGGGGCTGGACAATCAGCCCCAGCATTTT. It codes for CASSEFGGLDNQPQHF. V gene TRBV6-1 combines with J gene TRBJ1-5; the D gene is possibly TRBD1 (6 bases). Trimming took off 2 bases at V and 3 bases at J, with 14 bases between the two ends. The length of the CDR3 is 16 residues. Germline CDR1 is MNHNS and CDR2 is SASEGT.

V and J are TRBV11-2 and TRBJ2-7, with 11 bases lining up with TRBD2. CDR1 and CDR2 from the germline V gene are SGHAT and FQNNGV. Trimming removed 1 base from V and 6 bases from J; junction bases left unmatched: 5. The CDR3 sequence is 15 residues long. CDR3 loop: CASSLGRLAGSEQYF. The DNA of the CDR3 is TGTGCCAGCAGCTTAGGCAGACTAGCGGGATCCGAGCAGTACTTC.

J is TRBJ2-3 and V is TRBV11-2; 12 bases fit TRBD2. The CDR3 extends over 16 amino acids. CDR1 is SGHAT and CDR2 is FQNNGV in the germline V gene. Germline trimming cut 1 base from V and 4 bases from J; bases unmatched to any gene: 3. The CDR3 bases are TGTGCCAGCAGCTTAGGACTAGCGGGAGAGTCAGATACGCAGTATTTT. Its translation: CASSLGLAGESDTQYF.